This record looks at one T cell receptor beta chain sequence and its context. Its specific antigen is unknown. Base qualities are not at hand, and no much larger clone is one base apart. Libraries were prepared through the immunoSEQ multiplex PCR assay. TCRdb retrieved this table from immuneACCESS and kept in-frame rearrangements only. Not all clones are present; in checked studies, unresolved V genes account for under half, and no reason is known for the remainder. A total of about 120,000 clones appear in this sample, around 89% of them only once. Approximately 2.3% of the sample lies in the top ten. V loses 2 bases, J loses 4 bases, and the germline ends lie 14 bases apart. CDR1 and CDR2 were assigned from the germline V gene (reference sequence) as PRHDT and FYEKMQ. The CDR3 measures 15 amino acids from cysteine to phenylalanine. Solely the CDR3 DNA is kept, with 45 bases framed from the first base.

This sample is part of a study of control samples from healthy donors and cancer patients (dated by TCRdb to about 2020). The V and J genes are TRBV13 and TRBJ1-1, and perhaps TRBD1 as D gene, on 5 matching bases. Sequencing was carried out using blood. The receptor was isolated from a woman aged 70 to 79 in good health. In nucleotides, the sequence is TGTGCCAGCAGCTTATTTGGGGGTGAGGGCACTGAAGCTTTCTTT. Translated, this is CASSLFGGEGTEAFF.